This entry lists 5 T cell receptor beta chains sequenced from one sample in a study of blood T cell repertoires in COVID-19. The protocol was immunoSEQ multiplex PCR, while the TCRdb copy is restricted to in-frame clones and leaves out a portion. This sample has 90,000 or so clones, with about 91% found just once. Sample: peripheral blood. These receptor sequences come from a man aged 55 to 69 with acute or convalescent COVID-19.

The V gene is TRBV5-1, the J gene TRBJ2-2, with 7 bases lining up with TRBD2. The CDR3 has 18 amino acids. Trimming cost V 4 bases and J 7 bases; bases outside gene matches: 19. Per the germline V gene, CDR1 is SGHRS and CDR2 is YFSETQ. The CDR3 is CASSPPGLAASRGGELFF. The CDR3 DNA sequence: TGCGCCAGCAGCCCCCCGGGGCTAGCGGCCTCCCGAGGCGGGGAGCTGTTTTTT.

This chain connects TRBV24-1 to TRBJ2-3; 8 bases are shared with TRBD1. Germline loops: CDR1 KGHDR, CDR2 SFDVKD. Trimming removed 9 bases from V and 0 bases from J; junction bases left unmatched: 7. The CDR3 runs to 15 residues. The CDR3 region is CATAQGQDSTDTQYF. CDR3 in DNA: TGTGCCACCGCCCAGGGACAGGATAGCACAGATACGCAGTATTTT.

The gene calls are TRBV7-9 and TRBJ2-3; D is perhaps TRBD1 (6 bases). The germline CDR1 and CDR2 sequences are SEHNR and FQNEAQ (reference sequence). This CDR3 is built from 17 residues. V lost 5 bases to trimming and J lost 3 bases, with 21 bases between them. DNA for the CDR3: TGTGCCAGCAGCCAACAGAAGAGTCAACAGGGAACAGATACGCAGTATTTT. As protein: CASSQQKSQQGTDTQYF.

This chain's CDR3 is CASSVDGYNEQFF. In DNA, the CDR3 is TGCGCCAGCAGCGTGGACGGGTACAATGAGCAGTTCTTC. This chain connects TRBV5-1 to TRBJ2-1; unclear D gene. V was shortened by 4 bases and J by 4 bases, with 9 bases between the two germline ends. CDR1 is SGHRS and CDR2 is YFSETQ in the germline V gene. CDR3 size: 13 residues.

The genes are TRBV19 and TRBJ1-5; 8 positions agree with TRBD1. Germline V gives CDR1 LNHDA, CDR2 SQIVND (reference sequence). V lost 3 bases to trimming and J lost 5 bases; unmatched junction nucleotides: 3. The CDR3 spans 14 residues. CDR3 residues: CASSMGQEYQPQHF. CDR3 DNA: TGTGCCAGTAGTATGGGACAGGAGTATCAGCCCCAGCATTTT. The variable domain in full, with the rest retrieved from reference TRBV19 and TRBJ1-5, is DGGITQSPKYLFRKEGQNVTLSCEQNLNHDAMYWYRQDPGQGLRLIYYSQIVNDFQKGDIAEGYSVSREKKESFPLTVTSAQKNPTAFYLCASSMGQEYQPQHFGDGTRLSIL.